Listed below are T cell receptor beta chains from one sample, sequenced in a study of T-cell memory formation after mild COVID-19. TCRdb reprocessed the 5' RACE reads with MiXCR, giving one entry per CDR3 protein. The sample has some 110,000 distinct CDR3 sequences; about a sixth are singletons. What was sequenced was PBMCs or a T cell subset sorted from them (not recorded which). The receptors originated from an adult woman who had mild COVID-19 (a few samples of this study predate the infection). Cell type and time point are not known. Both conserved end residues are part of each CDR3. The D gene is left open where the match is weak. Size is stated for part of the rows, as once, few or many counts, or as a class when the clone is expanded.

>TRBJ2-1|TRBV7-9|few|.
TGTGCCAGCAACCCCGGACTGTCCTACAATGAGCAGTTCTTC
CASNPGLSYNEQFF
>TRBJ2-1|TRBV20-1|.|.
TGCAGTGCTAGAGCCCCGAGTGGAAGCTCCTACAATGAGCAGTTCTTC
CSARAPSGSSYNEQFF
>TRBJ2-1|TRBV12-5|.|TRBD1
TGTGCTCGTCCAGGAAGGGACAGGGAATACAATGAGCAGTTCTTC
CARPGRDREYNEQFF
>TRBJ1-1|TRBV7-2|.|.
TGTGCCAGCAGCCCTCCGGGAACGCGCGGTGAAGCTTTCTTT
CASSPPGTRGEAFF
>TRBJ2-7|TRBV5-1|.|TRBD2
TGCGCCAGCAGCTTGGAATGGCCTAGCGGCTACGAGCAGTACTTC
CASSLEWPSGYEQYF
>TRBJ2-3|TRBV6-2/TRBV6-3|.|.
TGTGCCAGCAGTGACTGGACTATTTCTAGCACAGATACGCAGTATTTT
CASSDWTISSTDTQYF
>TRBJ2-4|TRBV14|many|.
TGTGCCAGCAGCCCCGACAACAGTCGTCAGTACTTC
CASSPDNSRQYF
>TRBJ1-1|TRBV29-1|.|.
TGCAGCGTTGCGGTGGACGGGTTTTCGGACACTGAAGCTTTCTTT
CSVAVDGFSDTEAFF
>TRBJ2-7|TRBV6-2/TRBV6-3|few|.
TGTGCCAGCAGTTGGGTCGCCTGGGAGCAGTACTTC
CASSWVAWEQYF
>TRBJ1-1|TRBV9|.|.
TGTGCCAGCAGCGTAGATGCAGCTTTGAACACTGAAGCTTTCTTT
CASSVDAALNTEAFF
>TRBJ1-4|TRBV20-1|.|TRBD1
TGCAGTGCTCGGGACAGGCCTACAACTAATGAAAAACTGTTTTTT
CSARDRPTTNEKLFF
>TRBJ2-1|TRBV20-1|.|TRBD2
TGCAGTGCTAGAGTCGGACTAGCGGGGAAAATATGGGGTGAGCAGTTCTTC
CSARVGLAGKIWGEQFF
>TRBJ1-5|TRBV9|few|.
TGTGCCAGCAGCGTAGCGGGACGAAGTGATCAGCCCCAGCATTTT
CASSVAGRSDQPQHF
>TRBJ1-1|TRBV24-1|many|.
TGTGCCACCAGTGGGTTGAACACTGAAGCTTTCTTT
CATSGLNTEAFF
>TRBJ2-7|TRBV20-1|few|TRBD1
TGCAGTGCTAGGGATTACGACAGGGGTGGGCGCTACGAGCAGTACTTC
CSARDYDRGGRYEQYF
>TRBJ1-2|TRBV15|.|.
TGTGCCACCAGCAGAGAACGAGGGACCGCCGCTAACTATGGCTACACCTTC
CATSRERGTAANYGYTF
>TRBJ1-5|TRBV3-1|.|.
TGTGCCAGCAGCCAAGCTATGGGTGGGGGGGTCGATCAGCCCCAGCATTTT
CASSQAMGGGVDQPQHF
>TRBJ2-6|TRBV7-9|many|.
TGTGCCAGCAGCTTAGCGCCCTCTCCTGGGGCCAACGTCCTGACTTTC
CASSLAPSPGANVLTF
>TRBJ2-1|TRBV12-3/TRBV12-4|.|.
TGTGCCAGCAGTTTAGCGGCGGGAAGCGAGCAGTTCTTC
CASSLAAGSEQFF
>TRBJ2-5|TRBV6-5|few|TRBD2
TGTGCCAGCAGCCCAGGGGTTGAGCGGGAGTTTTTCGGAATACAAGAGACCCAGTACTTC
CASSPGVEREFFGIQETQYF
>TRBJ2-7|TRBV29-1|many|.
TGCAGCGTTGAAGTGGATATCTCCTACGAGCAGTACTTC
CSVEVDISYEQYF
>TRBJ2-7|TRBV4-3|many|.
TGCGCCAGCAGCCCAGAGCGGGCCGTCTACGAGCAGTACTTC
CASSPERAVYEQYF
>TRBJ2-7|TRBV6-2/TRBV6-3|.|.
TGTGCCAGCAGCCCCTCCGCAGAGCAGTACTTC
CASSPSAEQYF
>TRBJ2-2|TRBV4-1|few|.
TGCGCCAGCAGCCAAGATCTTTCCCCCGGGGAGCTGTTTTTT
CASSQDLSPGELFF
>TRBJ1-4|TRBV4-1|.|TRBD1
TGCGCCAGCAGCCAAGTTGCAGGGGGGGAAAAACTGTTTTTT
CASSQVAGGEKLFF
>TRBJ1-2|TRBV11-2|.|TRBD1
TGTGCCAGCAGTTCACAGGGGTGGGACTATGGCTACACCTTC
CASSSQGWDYGYTF
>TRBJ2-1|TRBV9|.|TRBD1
TGTGCCAGCAGCGCCCATGGCAGGGGGCTTTACAATGAGCAGTTCTTC
CASSAHGRGLYNEQFF
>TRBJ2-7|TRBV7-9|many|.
TGTGCCAGCAGCCAGACCACAGGGCTGTTGGACGAGCAGTACTTC
CASSQTTGLLDEQYF
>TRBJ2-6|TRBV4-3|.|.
TGCGCCAGCAGCCAAGCAGGGGGGGCCAACGTCCTGACTTTC
CASSQAGGANVLTF
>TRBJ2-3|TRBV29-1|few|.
TGCAGCGTTCCCGGGACGAACACAGATACGCAGTATTTT
CSVPGTNTDTQYF
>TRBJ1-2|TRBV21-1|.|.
TGTGCCACGGAGGGACTCTCGCATGGCTACACCTTC
CATEGLSHGYTF
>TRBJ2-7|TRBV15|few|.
TGTGCCACCAGCAGAGATGGGGAGGACTACGAGCAGTACTTC
CATSRDGEDYEQYF
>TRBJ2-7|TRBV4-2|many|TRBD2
TGTGCCAGCAGCCAATTAGCGGGAGGGTTGTACGAGCAGTACTTC
CASSQLAGGLYEQYF
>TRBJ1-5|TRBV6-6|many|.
TGTGCCAGCAGATCCAAATCGGGGCCTGCCGGACAGCCCCAGCATTTT
CASRSKSGPAGQPQHF
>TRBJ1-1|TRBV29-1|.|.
TGCAGCGTTGAGGGGCCCTACAGTAACACTGAAGCTTTCTTT
CSVEGPYSNTEAFF
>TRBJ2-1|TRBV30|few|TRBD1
TGTGCCTGGGGGACAGGGGTTGAGCAGTTCTTC
CAWGTGVEQFF
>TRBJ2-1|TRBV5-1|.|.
TGCGCCAGCAGCTTGGATGGGGGGGCAGGGGATGAGCAGTTCTTC
CASSLDGGAGDEQFF
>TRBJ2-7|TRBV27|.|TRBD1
TGTGCCAGCAGTTTATCGGGACAGGCCTACGAGCAGTACTTC
CASSLSGQAYEQYF
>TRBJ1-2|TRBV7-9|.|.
TGTGCCAGCAGCTTTAAGGGGCTGGGCTATGGCTACACCTTC
CASSFKGLGYGYTF
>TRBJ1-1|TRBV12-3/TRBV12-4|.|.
TGTGCCAGCAGTTTCAATATGAACACTGAAGCTTTCTTT
CASSFNMNTEAFF
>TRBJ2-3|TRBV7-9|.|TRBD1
TGTGCCAGCAGCTTAGTACACGGGACAGGGAGTACAGATACGCAGTATTTT
CASSLVHGTGSTDTQYF
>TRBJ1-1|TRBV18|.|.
TGTGCCAGCTCACCCTATGAGGGCTCGCGACTAAACACTGAAGCTTTCTTT
CASSPYEGSRLNTEAFF
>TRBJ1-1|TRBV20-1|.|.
TGCAGTGCTAGAGATCAAGTGAATGGTGTAGACAGGAACACTGAAGCTTTCTTT
CSARDQVNGVDRNTEAFF
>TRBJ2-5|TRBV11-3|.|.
TGTGCCAGCAGCTACTTTTTAGAGACCCAGTACTTC
CASSYFLETQYF
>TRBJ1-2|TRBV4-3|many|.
TGCGCCAGCAGCCAAGATTTACAACAGGAATCTTTCTTAGCTAACTATGGCTACACCTTC
CASSQDLQQESFLANYGYTF
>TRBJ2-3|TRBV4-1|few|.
TGCGCCAGGGCTTCCCCCGCTTCGAGCACAGATACGCAGTATTTT
CARASPASSTDTQYF